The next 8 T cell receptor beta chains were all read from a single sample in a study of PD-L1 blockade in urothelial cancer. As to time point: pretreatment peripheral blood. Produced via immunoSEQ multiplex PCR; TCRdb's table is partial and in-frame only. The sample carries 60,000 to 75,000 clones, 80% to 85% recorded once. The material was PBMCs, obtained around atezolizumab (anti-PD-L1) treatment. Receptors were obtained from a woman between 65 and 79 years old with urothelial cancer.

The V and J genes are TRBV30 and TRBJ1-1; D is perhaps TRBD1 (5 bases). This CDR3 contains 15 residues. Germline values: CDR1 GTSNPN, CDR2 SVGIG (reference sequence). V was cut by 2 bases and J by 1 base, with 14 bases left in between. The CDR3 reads CAWSYGRQQNTEAFF. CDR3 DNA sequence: TGTGCCTGGAGTTATGGCCGACAGCAGAACACTGAAGCTTTCTTT.

This chain's CDR3 is CASSLGLAGDQETQYF. CDR3 in DNA: TGTGCCAGCAGCCTCGGACTAGCGGGGGACCAAGAGACCCAGTACTTC. This rearrangement joins TRBV5-4 to TRBJ2-5, with TRBD2 matching 13 bases. Germline CDR1 reads SGHNT; CDR2 reads YYREEE (reference sequence). After removal of 4 bases from V and 0 bases from J, the junction contained 3 bases not matched to a gene. The CDR3 is made up of 16 amino acids.

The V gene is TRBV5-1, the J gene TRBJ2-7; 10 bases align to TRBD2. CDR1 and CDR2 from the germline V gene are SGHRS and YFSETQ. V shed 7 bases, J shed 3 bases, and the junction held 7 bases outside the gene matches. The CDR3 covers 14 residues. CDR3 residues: CASRAGGPDYEQYF. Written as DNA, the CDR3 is TGCGCCAGCCGAGCGGGAGGGCCTGACTACGAGCAGTACTTC.

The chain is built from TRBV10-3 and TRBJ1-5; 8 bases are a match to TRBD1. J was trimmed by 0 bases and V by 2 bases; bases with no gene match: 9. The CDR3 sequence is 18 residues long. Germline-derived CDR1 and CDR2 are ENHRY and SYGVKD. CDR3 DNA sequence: TGTGCCATCAGTGAGCGTGCTACGACAGGGGTTAGCAATCAGCCCCAGCATTTT. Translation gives CAISERATTGVSNQPQHF.

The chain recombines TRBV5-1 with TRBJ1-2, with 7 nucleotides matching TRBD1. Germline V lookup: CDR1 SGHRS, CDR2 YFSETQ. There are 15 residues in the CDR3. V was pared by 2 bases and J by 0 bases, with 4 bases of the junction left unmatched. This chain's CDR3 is CASSLRQGSNYGYTF. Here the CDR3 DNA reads TGCGCCAGCAGCTTACGACAGGGATCTAACTATGGCTACACCTTC.

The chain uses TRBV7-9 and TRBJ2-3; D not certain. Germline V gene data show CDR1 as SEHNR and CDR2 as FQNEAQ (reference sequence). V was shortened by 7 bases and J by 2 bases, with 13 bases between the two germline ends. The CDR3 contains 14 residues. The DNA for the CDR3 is TGTGCCAGCATCCGAACTCTAACCACAGATACGCAGTATTTT. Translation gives CASIRTLTTDTQYF.

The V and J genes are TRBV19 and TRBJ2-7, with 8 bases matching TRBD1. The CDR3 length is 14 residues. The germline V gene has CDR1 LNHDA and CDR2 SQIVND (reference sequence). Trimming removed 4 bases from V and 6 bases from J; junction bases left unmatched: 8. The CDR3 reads CASSTEDRAPEQYF. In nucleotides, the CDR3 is TGTGCCAGTAGTACGGAGGACAGGGCCCCCGAGCAGTACTTC.

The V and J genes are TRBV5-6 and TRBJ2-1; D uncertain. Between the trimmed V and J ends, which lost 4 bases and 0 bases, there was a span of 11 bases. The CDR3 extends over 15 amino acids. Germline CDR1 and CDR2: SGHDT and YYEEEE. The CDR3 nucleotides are TGTGCCAGCAGCGGCGTCTCTAGCTCCTACAATGAGCAGTTCTTC. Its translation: CASSGVSSSYNEQFF.